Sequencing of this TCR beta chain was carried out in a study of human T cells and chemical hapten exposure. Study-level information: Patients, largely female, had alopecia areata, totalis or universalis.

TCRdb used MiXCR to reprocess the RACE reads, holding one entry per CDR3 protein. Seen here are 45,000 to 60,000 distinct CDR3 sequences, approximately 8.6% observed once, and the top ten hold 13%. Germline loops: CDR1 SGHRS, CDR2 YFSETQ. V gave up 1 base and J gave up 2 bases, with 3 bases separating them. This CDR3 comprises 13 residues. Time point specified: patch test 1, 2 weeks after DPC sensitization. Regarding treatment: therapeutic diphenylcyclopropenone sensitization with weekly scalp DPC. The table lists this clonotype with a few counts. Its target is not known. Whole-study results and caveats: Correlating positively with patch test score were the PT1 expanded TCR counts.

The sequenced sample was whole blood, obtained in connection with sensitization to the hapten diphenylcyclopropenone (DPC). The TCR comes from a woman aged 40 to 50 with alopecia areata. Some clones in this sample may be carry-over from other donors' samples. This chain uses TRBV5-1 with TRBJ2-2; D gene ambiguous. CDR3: CASSLPNTGELFF. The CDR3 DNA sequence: TGCGCCAGCAGCTTGCCCAACACCGGGGAGCTGTTTTTT.